The present T cell receptor (beta chain) was sequenced within a study of regulatory T cells in long-lasting Graves disease. At the level of the study: For under 3 months, newly diagnosed Graves' patients had been taking antithyroid drugs.

There are many counts of this clonotype. Stated time point: newly diagnosed GD, antithyroid drugs for less than 3 months. Preparation of the TCR library used RNA extracted from PBMCs. It was American Thyroid Association guidelines that determined Graves' disease diagnosis. The CDR3 has 15 residues. Trimming stripped 4 bases from V and 3 bases from J, with 15 bases between. In germline, CDR1 is SNHLY, CDR2 FYNNEI. Researchers made TCR beta libraries by using iRepertoire HTBI primers and running Arm-PCR on CDR3 regions. One entry per CDR3 protein results from TCRdb running MiXCR on the multiplex PCR reads. The sample consists of more than 450,000 distinct CDR3 sequences, more than 10% of them appearing once. The sample also formed part of further work on T cells in Graves' hyperthyroidism and ophthalmopathy. From that report: Diagnostic assessment was based on clinical symptoms, serum thyroxine and TRAb, thyroid ultrasound and orbital computed tomography. A 13 V-J signature model discriminated ophthalmopathy versus stable hyperthyroidism.

Sample: peripheral blood mononuclear cells (PBMCs), taken at new diagnosis, from a patient treated with antithyroid drugs. The TCR comes from a woman in her twenties or thirties with Graves disease. This rearrangement joins TRBV2 to TRBJ2-5; no clear D. CDR3 nucleotides: TGTGCCAGCAGTGTAAGCCGGAACCGTAAAGAGACCCAGTACTTC. Protein sequence: CASSVSRNRKETQYF.